The clone carrying this T cell receptor (beta chain) was seen more than once but under ten times. TCRdb called the 5' RACE reads again in MiXCR, with one record for every CDR3 protein. Of just under 350,000 distinct CDR3 sequences listed, roughly 13% are singletons. This sample stems from a study of T-cell memory formation after mild COVID-19. Turning to the study itself: TCR clusters were mostly donor specific.

Germline V gives CDR1 MNHEY, CDR2 SVGAGI. CDR3 length: 14 amino acids. With 5 bases clipped from V and 3 bases from J, the junction kept 5 bases outside the gene matches. The clonotype was recovered from a man aged 18 to 29 who had mild COVID-19 (a few samples of this study predate the infection). Cell type and time point are not known. Material: PBMCs or a T cell subset sorted from them (not recorded which). The rearrangement joins TRBV6-5 to TRBJ1-1; 8 nucleotides line up with TRBD1. CDR3 in DNA: TGTGCCAGCAGTGATTACAGGGGGGACACTGAAGCTTTCTTT. This codes for CASSDYRGDTEAFF.